This TCR beta chain is drawn from a study of cytotoxic CD8 clonotypes in ibrutinib-treated CLL. The study's findings and limits: Progressing patients had sampling times that differed from those of sustained-remission patients. Clonality climbed at ibrutinib response, then dropped toward baseline at progression.

Turning to this clone: Its antigen is undetermined.

Profiling relied on immunoSEQ multiplex PCR, and the TCRdb table lists in-frame clones only, not all of them. The data show about 76,000 clones, 86% seen once. V was clipped by 2 bases and J by 1 base, with 16 bases between them. In germline, CDR1 is MGHRA, CDR2 YSYEKL. The CDR3 has 17 amino acids. This chain uses TRBV4-1 with TRBJ2-3, with D perhaps being TRBD1 or TRBD2 (5 bases each). The sequencing here drew on PBMCs, taken before ibrutinib treatment. This TCR was recovered from a human donor with chronic lymphocytic leukemia. The CDR3, as DNA: TGCGCCAGCAGCCAACTTCGGGGCGGAACCCGCACAGATACGCAGTATTTT. This translates into CASSQLRGGTRTDTQYF.